The present T cell receptor beta chain was sequenced within a study of cytomegalovirus exposure and HLA in healthy donors (dated by TCRdb to about 2017). Regarding the research as a whole: A later analysis indicated that the 100 to 150 validation repertoires were generated on the platform also employed for the approximately 690 repertoires of the first cohort. The study combined high-throughput TCR immunosequencing, statistical association of individual TCRs with disease status, and machine learning to predict cytomegalovirus infection status. The study aimed to test whether signatures of past pathogen exposure could be identified by cataloging public T cell receptors. In addition to the first cohort of roughly 700 subjects, a separate validation cohort of around 110 different subjects was used.

A single count supports this clone. Its antigen has not been determined. No much larger clonotype is one base removed from it; base qualities were not supplied. Results and caveats for the whole study, not just this receptor: A few of the identified cytomegalovirus-associated TCR beta chains were confirmed in vitro to be specific for cytomegalovirus antigens. In a later analysis, TCRs clustered in the first cohort were found to also tend to co-occur in the roughly 120 validation repertoires, with approximately 94% of cluster scores above 0. The authors suggested that the approach could potentially be generalized to other disease states and immunological phenotypes. In both the original and validation cohorts, the classifier was reported to diagnose cytomegalovirus status with high specificity and sensitivity. A later analysis lacked HLA typing for the validation cohort, so it scored co-occurrence in that cohort across all 110 or so repertoires. Most TCR sequences were observed very rarely across donors, whereas some public TCRs were present in many individuals. A total of 150 or so TCR beta chains were listed by the study as associated with cytomegalovirus.

Receptors were amplified or captured by the immunoSEQ multiplex PCR assay. For the original study's pipeline: A statistical classification framework was built for diagnosing cytomegalovirus status from the catalog of TCR beta chain sequences. TCRdb holds this immuneACCESS table with in-frame rearrangements only. Some clones are missing; in checked studies, unresolved V genes explain under half, and the rest has no known cause. V, J and clone size are those of that table, while D and trimming were read from the DNA. This sample is represented by under 300,000 clones; around 88% of them were singletons. 0.95% to 1.5% of the sample belongs to the ten largest clones. The donors were included in the validation cohort of 130 or so subjects, a group kept apart from the roughly 690-subject first cohort. Input material: PBMCs. This clonotype was sampled from a woman aged 25 to 39 in good health and CMV-seropositive.

The sequence in DNA is TGTGCCTGGAGGTTCCAGAACCTCTATGGCTACACCTTC. Translated, it reads CAWRFQNLYGYTF. Recombination joined TRBV30 with TRBJ1-2; no D gene can be assigned with confidence. Taken from the germline V gene (reference sequence), the CDR1 and CDR2 loops are GTSNPN and SVGIG. V and J lose 3 bases and 4 bases, and a span of 12 bases separates them. From cysteine to phenylalanine, the CDR3 is 13 amino acids long. Only CDR3 DNA remains: 39 bases, in frame from the first base.